These 15 T cell receptor beta chains were sequenced from one sample in a study of cytomegalovirus exposure and HLA in healthy donors. The primer mix had 60 Vbeta and 13 Jbeta primers. Some clones are missing from TCRdb's copy, which holds only in-frame ones; the method was immunoSEQ multiplex PCR. The sample has 200,000 or so clones, under 90% seen once. Sequenced material: PBMCs. The receptors were sampled from a boy aged 2-9 years in good health and CMV-seronegative.

The sample holds a few counts of this clone. The chain combines TRBV18 with TRBJ1-1; D is possibly TRBD1 (5 bases). This CDR3 has 15 amino acids. V was trimmed by 4 bases and J by 2 bases, leaving 14 bases between them. From germline, CDR1 is KGHSH and CDR2 LQKENI. CDR3 sequence (DNA): TGTGCCAGCTCACTCGCAGGGTGGGGAAACACTGAAGCTTTCTTT. Translation gives CASSLAGWGNTEAFF.

This clone was observed a few times. The chain couples TRBV7-2 to TRBJ2-5, with D possibly TRBD1 on 6 matching bases. The CDR3 is 13 amino acids. CDR1 and CDR2 from the germline V gene are SGHTA and FQGNSA. The V and J ends lost 1 base and 9 bases respectively, with 12 bases between them. The DNA for the CDR3 is TGTGCCAGCAGCTTAGACAGGGAGTCATCCCAGTACTTC. It translates to CASSLDRESSQYF.

The genes are TRBV6-5 and TRBJ2-7; 10 nucleotides align to TRBD2. The CDR3 runs 16 residues. CDR1 is MNHEY and CDR2 is SVGAGI in the germline V gene. Trimming took 2 bases from V and 2 from J; bases not matched to a gene: 6. In nucleotides, the CDR3 is TGTGCCAGCAGTTACACGCTAGCGGGGGCCCCCTACGAGCAGTACTTC. Protein product: CASSYTLAGAPYEQYF.

The rearrangement uses TRBV5-4 and TRBJ2-7, with D maybe TRBD2 (7 bases). The CDR3 runs to 13 residues. The V and J ends lost 2 bases and 2 bases respectively, with 8 bases between them. Germline V gene data show CDR1 as SGHNT and CDR2 as YYREEE (reference sequence). CDR3 nucleotide sequence: TGTGCCAGCAGCTTCGGGGGGCCCTACGAGCAGTACTTC. Its translation: CASSFGGPYEQYF.

The chain joins TRBV4-3 to TRBJ2-1, with TRBD1 identical over 7 bases. Trimming took 3 bases from V and 10 from J; bases not matched to a gene: 0. Germline values: CDR1 LGHNA, CDR2 YSLEER. The CDR3 is 11 residues long. Written as DNA, the CDR3 is TGCGCCAGCAGCCAGGACAGGGAGCAGTTCTTC. This gives the protein CASSQDREQFF.

V usage is TRBV11-2 and J usage is TRBJ2-2, with 9 nucleotides matching TRBD1. CDR3 length equals 18 residues. V dropped 4 bases and J dropped 3; count of bases not matched to a gene: 12. Germline lookup yields CDR1 SGHAT and CDR2 FQNNGV. DNA of the CDR3: TGTGCCAGCAGCTCCACAGGGGGCGGACGGGGGTACACCGGGGAGCTGTTTTTT. It codes for CASSSTGGGRGYTGELFF.

This clone was picked up one time. The rearrangement joins TRBV2 to TRBJ1-2, with D perhaps TRBD1 (5 bases). The CDR3 length is 15 residues. With 4 bases removed from V and 5 bases from J, the gap between germline ends came to 17 bases. CDR1 and CDR2 (germline): SNHLY, FYNNEI. The CDR3 protein is CASSGQSAWLYGYTF. In nucleotides, the CDR3 is TGTGCCAGCAGTGGACAGTCCGCATGGCTTTATGGCTACACCTTC.

This chain connects TRBV7-2 to TRBJ2-3; 7 positions match TRBD2. This CDR3 comprises 16 residues. The V gene's germline CDR1 is SGHTA and CDR2 FQGNSA. Germline trimming cut 2 bases from V and 3 bases from J; bases unmatched to any gene: 8. CDR3 sequence: CASSLQGLSPTDTQYF. CDR3 in DNA: TGTGCCAGCAGCTTACAGGGACTATCCCCTACAGATACGCAGTATTTT. The full variable domain, in which reference TRBV7-2 and TRBJ2-3 provide the parts outside the CDR3, is GAGVSQSPSNKVTEKGKDVELRCDPISGHTALYWYRQSLGQGLEFLIYFQGNSAPDKSGLPSDRFSAERTGGSVSTLTIQRTQQEDSAVYLCASSLQGLSPTDTQYFGPGTRLTVL.

The genes are TRBV11-1 and TRBJ2-5; tentatively, D is TRBD2 (5 bases). This CDR3 spans 14 amino acids. Germline V gene sequence: CDR1 SGHAT, CDR2 FQDESV (reference sequence). Trimming left V 1 base short and J 8 bases short, with 14 bases between. Here the CDR3 reads CASSLVSGPGTQYF. The CDR3 nucleotides read TGTGCCAGCAGCTTAGTAAGCGGCCCCGGAACCCAGTACTTC.

This chain connects TRBV18 to TRBJ1-1, with D perhaps TRBD1 (5 bases). This CDR3 is 15 amino acids long. The germline CDR1 and CDR2 sequences are KGHSH and LQKENI. Deletions cut 6 bases from V and 1 base from J, with 15 bases between. DNA of the CDR3: TGTGCCAGCTCCCAAACGCCCGACAGGAACACTGAAGCTTTCTTT. Its protein is CASSQTPDRNTEAFF.

The chain is built from TRBV27 and TRBJ2-7, with TRBD1 as a possible D gene (5 bases). The V gene lost 8 bases and the J gene lost 7 bases, with 18 bases spanning the gap. Germline V gene lookup returns CDR1 MNHEY and CDR2 SMNVEV (reference sequence). The CDR3 is 13 residues long. As DNA, the CDR3 is TGTGCCAGCCTCCTGAACAGGTTTTGGGAGCAGTACTTC. This encodes CASLLNRFWEQYF.

The chain has TRBV7-9 and TRBJ2-1; 11 bases line up with TRBD1. From germline, CDR1 is SEHNR and CDR2 FQNEAQ (reference sequence). The junction had 7 bases not matched to a gene; V was cut back by 5 bases and J by 7 bases. CDR3 size: 15 residues. The CDR3 sequence is CASSNRDRGVNEQFF. The CDR3 nucleotides are TGTGCCAGCAGCAACCGGGACAGGGGGGTGAATGAGCAGTTCTTC.

V usage is TRBV18 and J usage is TRBJ2-3; the D gene is possibly TRBD2 (5 bases). The V end lost 3 bases, the J end lost 6 bases, and 22 bases lay between the germline ends. The CDR3 has 17 amino acids. In germline, CDR1 is KGHSH, CDR2 LQKENI. CDR3: CASSPFDGGSSVDTQYF. The CDR3 DNA reads as TGTGCCAGCTCACCGTTCGATGGAGGAAGTAGTGTGGATACGCAGTATTTT.

The chain employs TRBV21-1 and TRBJ2-7; the D segment call TRBD2 is taken from the table without a DNA check. TRBV21-1 counts as a pseudogene. CDR3 length: 19 residues. CDR3 amino acids: CASSIPNPPLAGVWGEQYF. DNA for the CDR3: TGTGCCAGCAGCATACCGAACCCCCCTCTAGCGGGGGTCTGGGGAGAGCAGTACTTC.

V is TRBV5-1 and J is TRBJ2-3; 9 bases are shared with TRBD1. CDR1 and CDR2 from the germline V gene are SGHRS and YFSETQ. The trim removed 4 bases at V and 5 bases at J, leaving 5 bases unmatched. There are 14 residues in the CDR3. CDR3 residues: CASSGTGRGDTQYF. Here the CDR3 DNA reads TGCGCCAGCAGCGGGACAGGGAGAGGAGATACGCAGTATTTT.